This record covers a single T cell receptor beta chain. The antigen this receptor binds is unknown. No much larger clone exists at a distance of one base, and base qualities are not known. This sample was included in a study of T cell changes during pregnancy in multiple sclerosis (dated by TCRdb to about 2019). Notes on the research overall: Changes in the T cell repertoire over the course of pregnancy were examined in this study in women with multiple sclerosis.

Receptor libraries were prepared by the immunoSEQ multiplex PCR assay. This immuneACCESS table, as held by TCRdb, lists in-frame sequences with V and J called but not all clones. Of the missing ones, under half trace to an unresolved V gene in checked studies; the others have no known cause. The sample data list some 41,000 clones, and roughly 84% of these were observed just once. The ten largest make up approximately 4.3% of the sample. The germline V and J ends show losses of 0 bases and 4 bases respectively, and no gene match explains 4 bases of the junction. The CDR3 sequence holds 15 residues, the cysteine and phenylalanine included. Here the CDR3 DNA is all that survives: 45 bases in frame from base 1. Via the germline V gene, CDR1 is SGDLS and CDR2 YYNGEE.

This receptor chain uses TRBV9 and TRBJ2-3, and TRBD1 matches 8 of the central bases. This clonotype was obtained from a female donor with multiple sclerosis, enrolled in a pregnancy study. The source was CD8+ T cells from peripheral blood mononuclear cells, collected in the first trimester of pregnancy. CDR3 loop: CASSVGGQGSDTQYF. The nucleotides read TGTGCCAGCAGCGTAGGTGGACAGGGATCAGATACGCAGTATTTT.